The source of this TCR beta chain is a study of blood T cells in healthy people across ages. Study results and limitations: It was held that the diversity estimates obtained from one million T cells were underestimates.

A note on this clonotype: The antigen is unknown. The junction differs from germline at one of its ends, possibly a read error.

Then a second PCR, running roughly 7 to 12 cycles, was carried out with a sample-barcoded 5' primer and a J-beta primer mix. The template-switch adaptor was a 5' adaptor with 12 random nucleotides. It tagged each cDNA molecule. TCRdb fed the 5' RACE reads into MiXCR, producing one record per CDR3 protein. The table has around 850,000 distinct CDR3 sequences, under 40% seen once. CDR3 length equals 16 residues. V gene TRBV12-3 or TRBV12-4 combines with J gene TRBJ1-6; D remains ambiguous. The TCR comes from a man aged 18 to 29 in good health. The sequenced sample consisted of blood. The CDR3 loop is CASSLEPPEFKSPPHF. The CDR3 bases are TGTGCCAGCAGTTTGGAACCCCCAGAATTCAAGTCGCCCCCCCACTTT.